This T cell receptor beta chain was documented in a study of blood T cell repertoires in COVID-19. Overall study: COVID-19 samples collected from the United States, Italy and Spain covered acute and convalescent phases. Sample material is recorded as cDNA or gDNA derived from T cells, B-cell-depleted T cells, or PBMCs.

There are 17 residues in the CDR3. The junction had 15 bases not matched to a gene; V was cut back by 5 bases and J by 5 bases. From germline, CDR1 is SGHAT and CDR2 FQNNGV. In the authors' methods: Reference gene primer amplification gave nucleated cell count estimates. TCRdb's copy holds only in-frame clones and misses some; the assay was immunoSEQ multiplex PCR. That table furnishes V, J and clone size, whereas the DNA furnished D and trimming. The sample lists tens of thousands of clones, about 90% seen once, with approximately 5.1% in the top ten. Sample: peripheral blood. The origin of this receptor is an elderly woman with acute or convalescent COVID-19. V usage is TRBV11-2 and J usage is TRBJ2-7, with 10 bases identical to TRBD2. CDR3 nucleotide sequence: TGTGCCAGCAGCCCGACGGGGTTTAGCGGGAGGAGCAACGAGCAGTACTTC. The encoded protein is CASSPTGFSGRSNEQYF.